The 22 T cell receptor beta chains listed next were all sequenced from one sample in a study of a mutant IDH1 vaccine in newly diagnosed glioma. Clones were sequenced by immunoSEQ multiplex PCR, and TCRdb holds only the in-frame ones, with some missing. The sample records 80,000 to 100,000 clones, around 80% being singletons. The time point denotes: baseline, week 1 (first vaccination visit). The treatment: pre-vaccination baseline after standard-of-care therapy. The sequences come from PBMCs, collected from a glioma patient treated with radiotherapy, temozolomide or both. The receptor source for this set is a man aged 35-49 years with glioma. Some clones in this sample may be carry-over from other donors' samples.

This chain links TRBV18 with TRBJ1-6; D is uncertain. V lost 5 bases and J lost 4, with 15 bases in between. This CDR3 has 16 residues. The germline V gene has CDR1 KGHSH and CDR2 LQKENI. The CDR3 loop reads CASSENRAGYNSPLHF. The CDR3 DNA sequence: TGTGCCAGCTCAGAAAACCGGGCCGGATATAATTCACCCCTCCACTTT.

The chain joins TRBV29-1 to TRBJ2-7, with 11 bases identical to TRBD2. The trim removed 6 bases at V and 4 bases at J, leaving 8 bases unmatched. Germline CDR1 SQVTM, CDR2 ANQGSEA. The CDR3 length is 14 residues. The CDR3: CSVLLAGGIYEQYF. The CDR3 DNA sequence: TGCAGCGTGCTTCTAGCGGGGGGAATATACGAGCAGTACTTC.

This chain joins TRBV25-1 and TRBJ2-7; no firm D call. Germline V gives CDR1 MGHDK, CDR2 SYGVNS. V was clipped by 0 bases and J by 5 bases, with 11 bases between them. This CDR3 region has 14 residues. CDR3 amino acids: CASSEYGPLDEQYF. The DNA of the CDR3 is TGTGCCAGCAGTGAATACGGACCCCTGGACGAGCAGTACTTC.

The gene calls are TRBV9 and TRBJ2-6; D is perhaps TRBD1 or TRBD2 (6 bases each). The CDR3 has 17 residues. Germline-derived CDR1 and CDR2 are SGDLS and YYNGEE. V lost 4 bases, J lost 0 bases, and 14 bases lay in between. The CDR3 protein is CASSPGGVPSGANVLTF. CDR3 DNA: TGTGCCAGCAGCCCCGGGGGCGTCCCCTCTGGGGCCAACGTCCTGACTTTC.

The chain recombines TRBV10-2 with TRBJ1-5; D is unresolved. The CDR3 has 16 amino acids. V gave up 0 bases and J gave up 3 bases, with 12 bases separating them. From germline, CDR1 is WSHSY and CDR2 SAAADI. In DNA, the CDR3 is TGCGCCAGCAGTGAGTCGACGGGAGGTTTCAATCAGCCCCAGCATTTT. Its translation is CASSESTGGFNQPQHF.

The rearrangement joins TRBV4-1 to TRBJ1-4, with D possibly being TRBD1 (5 bases). This CDR3 has 16 amino acids. The V end was cut by 0 bases, the J end by 3 bases, with 11 bases between. Germline lookup yields CDR1 MGHRA and CDR2 YSYEKL. In DNA form, the CDR3 reads TGCGCCAGCAGCCAAGACGGGACTGGGGCTAATGAAAAACTGTTTTTT. Translation: CASSQDGTGANEKLFF.

The J gene is TRBJ1-3, the V gene TRBV29-1; D gene unclear. This CDR3 spans 12 amino acids. Germline-derived CDR1 and CDR2 are SQVTM and ANQGSEA. Trimming took off 0 bases at V and 6 bases at J, with 6 bases between the two ends. CDR3 nucleotides: TGCAGCGTTGAAGATCCGGTAAACACCATATATTTT. It translates to CSVEDPVNTIYF.

This chain uses TRBV5-4 with TRBJ2-7; 10 bases align to TRBD1. Germline V CDR1 and CDR2: SGHNT, YYREEE (reference sequence). CDR3 length: 14 amino acids. Germline trimming cut 4 bases from V and 4 bases from J; bases unmatched to any gene: 5. The CDR3 region has the DNA TGTGCCAGCAGCATGGGACAGGGGTCATACGAGCAGTACTTC. Translation: CASSMGQGSYEQYF.

V gene TRBV4-1 combines with J gene TRBJ2-5; 7 nucleotides line up with TRBD1. V lost 3 bases and J lost 6; bases outside the gene matches: 4. The CDR3 spans 13 residues. Per germline, CDR1 MGHRA and CDR2 YSYEKL. In DNA, the CDR3 is TGCGCCAGCAGCCAGGTACAGGGGAAGACCCAGTACTTC. Its translation is CASSQVQGKTQYF.

The chain couples TRBV4-1 to TRBJ1-2, with a possible D match to TRBD1 (5 bases). Trimming took off 1 base at V and 2 bases at J, with 11 bases between the two ends. The CDR3 is made up of 15 amino acids. Germline V gene sequence: CDR1 MGHRA, CDR2 YSYEKL. CDR3 protein: CASSQGRGINYGYTF. The CDR3 DNA sequence: TGCGCCAGCAGCCAAGGACGGGGGATAAACTATGGCTACACCTTC.

This rearrangement joins TRBV4-1 to TRBJ2-5, with D possibly matching TRBD2 (5 bases). V shed 4 bases and J shed 2 bases, with 14 bases lying between them. CDR1 MGHRA and CDR2 YSYEKL come from the germline V gene. The length of the CDR3 is 15 residues. CDR3 sequence reads: CASSRYGGQQETQYF. Written as DNA, the CDR3 is TGCGCCAGCAGCCGCTACGGAGGCCAGCAAGAGACCCAGTACTTC.

This chain joins TRBV7-9 and TRBJ1-1; no firm D call. CDR1 and CDR2 (germline): SEHNR, FQNEAQ (reference sequence). The V gene lost 1 base and the J gene lost 4 bases, with 13 bases spanning the gap. The CDR3 runs to 15 residues. The DNA for the CDR3 is TGTGCCAGCAGCTTAGGGTCGGGTATCGGCACTGAAGCTTTCTTT. It translates to CASSLGSGIGTEAFF. Filled out from reference TRBV7-9 and TRBJ1-1, the complete variable domain reads DTGVSQNPRHKITKRGQNVTFRCDPISEHNRLYWYRQTLGQGPEFLTYFQNEAQLEKSRLLSDRFSAERPKGSFSTLEIQRTEQGDSAMYLCASSLGSGIGTEAFFGQGTRLTVV.

The CDR3 DNA reads as TGTGCCAGTAGTATGGCTTGGGGGACAGCCTACGAGCAGTACTTC. Translating gives CASSMAWGTAYEQYF. This chain uses TRBV19 with TRBJ2-7; TRBD1 matches 7 bases. This CDR3 comprises 15 residues. V lost 3 bases, J lost 2 bases, and 7 bases stayed unmatched. The V gene's germline CDR1 is LNHDA and CDR2 SQIVND (reference sequence).

The chain recombines TRBV29-1 with TRBJ1-1, with D perhaps TRBD1 (5 bases). Per the germline V gene, CDR1 is SQVTM and CDR2 is ANQGSEA. The CDR3 contains 11 residues. Trimming took 7 bases from V and 11 from J, leaving 17 bases between them. Written as DNA, the CDR3 is TGCAGCGCGGCGAGGGGCGCCGCGGCTTTCTTT. This translates into CSAARGAAAFF.

This chain connects TRBV7-9 to TRBJ1-2; no reliable D call. Germline loops: CDR1 SEHNR, CDR2 FQNEAQ (reference sequence). This CDR3 region has 13 residues. Trimming took off 2 bases at V and 8 bases at J, with 12 bases between the two ends. CDR3 DNA: TGTGCCAGCAGCTTAAGTGGGTCGCGGGGCTACACCTTC. This encodes CASSLSGSRGYTF.

The V and J genes are TRBV5-6 and TRBJ1-4; D unclear. From germline, CDR1 is SGHDT and CDR2 YYEEEE. The CDR3 length is 15 residues. V lost 0 bases, J lost 8 bases, and 14 bases lay in between. The CDR3 region is CASSLVSGIGEKLFF. The CDR3 DNA follows: TGTGCCAGCAGCTTGGTGTCGGGGATTGGAGAAAAACTGTTTTTT.

This chain connects TRBV30 to TRBJ1-1; D unresolved. CDR1 is GTSNPN and CDR2 is SVGIG in the germline V gene (reference sequence). The CDR3 extends over 12 amino acids. Trimming stripped 6 bases from V and 4 bases from J, with 12 bases between. The CDR3 is CACKTLGTEAFF. The CDR3 DNA is TGTGCCTGTAAGACCCTGGGCACTGAAGCTTTCTTT.

V and J are TRBV5-1 and TRBJ1-3, with D possibly TRBD1 on 6 matching bases. The germline V gene has CDR1 SGHRS and CDR2 YFSETQ. V dropped 4 bases and J dropped 0 bases, with 11 bases sitting between them. The CDR3 spans 15 residues. CDR3: CASSSGTLSGNTIYF. The DNA of the CDR3 is TGCGCCAGCAGCAGTGGGACACTCTCTGGAAACACCATATATTTT.

The rearrangement links TRBV4-1 to TRBJ2-1, with 9 bases matching TRBD2. This CDR3 comprises 17 residues. Germline CDR1 is MGHRA and CDR2 is YSYEKL. V was pared by 0 bases and J by 7 bases, with 10 bases of the junction left unmatched. CDR3 nucleotides: TGCGCCAGCAGCCAAGATGTCCCAAGCGGGGGGTTAAATGAGCAGTTCTTC. The encoded protein is CASSQDVPSGGLNEQFF.

The V and J genes are TRBV29-1 and TRBJ2-1; D is unclear. CDR3 size: 12 residues. Trimming stripped 2 bases from V and 5 bases from J, with 7 bases between. Germline CDR1 is SQVTM and CDR2 is ANQGSEA. CDR3 sequence reads: CSVEYLDNEQFF. The CDR3 DNA sequence: TGCAGCGTTGAATACCTCGACAATGAGCAGTTCTTC.

A single count supports this clone. The gene calls are TRBV19 and TRBJ1-6; TRBD1 agrees at 9 bases. V lost 10 bases to trimming and J lost 9 bases; unmatched junction nucleotides: 7. From germline, CDR1 is LNHDA and CDR2 SQIVND (reference sequence). The CDR3 has 13 residues. The CDR3 loop is CATSPGQGSPLHF. The CDR3 DNA sequence: TGTGCCACCAGCCCGGGACAGGGTTCACCCCTCCACTTT. The full variable domain, with the rest looked up from reference TRBV19 and TRBJ1-6, is DGGITQSPKYLFRKEGQNVTLSCEQNLNHDAMYWYRQDPGQGLRLIYYSQIVNDFQKGDIAEGYSVSREKKESFPLTVTSAQKNPTAFYLCATSPGQGSPLHFGNGTRLTVT.

V gene TRBV10-1 combines with J gene TRBJ1-1; no definite D call. With 2 bases removed from V and 0 bases from J, the gap between germline ends came to 7 bases. Germline lookup yields CDR1 WNHNN and CDR2 SYGVQD (reference sequence). The CDR3 has 14 amino acids. Here the CDR3 DNA reads TGCGCCAGCAGTGAGAATCTGGTGAACACTGAAGCTTTCTTT. Protein: CASSENLVNTEAFF.